The T cell receptor (beta chain) under discussion was sequenced for a study of blood T cell repertoires in COVID-19. About the study: COVID-19 samples collected from the United States, Italy and Spain covered acute and convalescent phases. Nucleic acid was either cDNA or gDNA, and it came from T cells, B-cell-depleted T cells, or PBMCs.

Germline V CDR1 and CDR2: SGHTA, FQGTGA. The CDR3 length is 14 residues. Trimming took off 5 bases at V and 2 bases at J, with 11 bases between the two ends. In the original workflow: Amplification from reference gene primers served as the basis for estimated nucleated cell counts. The assay was immunoSEQ multiplex PCR, and TCRdb's table has in-frame clones only and misses some. The V and J calls and clone size come from that table; D and trimming were worked out from the DNA. The sample shows 200,000 or so clones, around 80% of them seen only once. Sequences were obtained from peripheral blood. This chain links TRBV7-3 with TRBJ2-3, with D possibly matching TRBD1 (6 bases). This clonotype was sampled from a human donor with acute or convalescent COVID-19. The donor label of this sample is uncertain. In DNA, the CDR3 is TGTGCCAGCAGCCCGACAGGATTCACAGATACGCAGTATTTT. It encodes CASSPTGFTDTQYF. Combining the CDR3 with reference TRBV7-3 and TRBJ2-3 gives the whole variable domain GAGVSQTPSNKVTEKGKYVELRCDPISGHTALYWYRQSLGQGPEFLIYFQGTGAADDSGLPNDRFFAVRPEGSVSTLKIQRTERGDSAVYLCASSPTGFTDTQYFGPGTRLTVL.